This T cell receptor (beta chain) derives from a study of cytomegalovirus exposure and HLA in healthy donors. Overall study context: Falling in the Caucasian-associated ancestry cluster were about 82% of some 400 genotyped donors.

The PCR contained 60 Vbeta and 13 Jbeta primers. Produced via immunoSEQ multiplex PCR; TCRdb's table is partial and in-frame only. Of fewer than 100,000 clones in the sample, about 7.6% were seen once. This clone has a handful of counts. This receptor was obtained from a man aged 45-65 years in good health and CMV-seronegative. The sequencing input was PBMCs.

The CDR3 DNA reads as TGTGCCAGCAGTTCACGGAGCAATCAGCCCCAGCATTTT. It yields the protein CASSSRSNQPQHF. The chain couples TRBV6-1 to TRBJ1-5; D ambiguous. The ends were cut back, 5 bases at V and 1 base at J, with 6 bases in the middle. This CDR3 is built from 13 residues. Looked up from germline, CDR1 is MNHNS and CDR2 is SASEGT.